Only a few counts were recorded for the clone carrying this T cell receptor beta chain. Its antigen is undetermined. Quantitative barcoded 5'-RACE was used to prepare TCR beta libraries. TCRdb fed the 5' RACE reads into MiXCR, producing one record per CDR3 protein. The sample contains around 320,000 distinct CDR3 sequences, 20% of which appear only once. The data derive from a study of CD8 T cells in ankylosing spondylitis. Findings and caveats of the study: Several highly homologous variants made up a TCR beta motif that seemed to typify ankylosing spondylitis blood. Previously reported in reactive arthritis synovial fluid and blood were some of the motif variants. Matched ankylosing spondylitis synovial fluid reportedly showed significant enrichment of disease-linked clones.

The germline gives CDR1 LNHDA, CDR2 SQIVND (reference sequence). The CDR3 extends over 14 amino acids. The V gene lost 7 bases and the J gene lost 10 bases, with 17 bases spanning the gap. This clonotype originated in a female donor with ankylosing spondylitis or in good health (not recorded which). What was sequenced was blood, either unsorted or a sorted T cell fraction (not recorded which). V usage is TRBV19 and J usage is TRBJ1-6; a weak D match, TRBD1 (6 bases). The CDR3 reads CASIYRAEYSPLHF. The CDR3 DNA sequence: TGTGCCAGTATTTACAGGGCGGAGTACTCACCCCTCCACTTT.